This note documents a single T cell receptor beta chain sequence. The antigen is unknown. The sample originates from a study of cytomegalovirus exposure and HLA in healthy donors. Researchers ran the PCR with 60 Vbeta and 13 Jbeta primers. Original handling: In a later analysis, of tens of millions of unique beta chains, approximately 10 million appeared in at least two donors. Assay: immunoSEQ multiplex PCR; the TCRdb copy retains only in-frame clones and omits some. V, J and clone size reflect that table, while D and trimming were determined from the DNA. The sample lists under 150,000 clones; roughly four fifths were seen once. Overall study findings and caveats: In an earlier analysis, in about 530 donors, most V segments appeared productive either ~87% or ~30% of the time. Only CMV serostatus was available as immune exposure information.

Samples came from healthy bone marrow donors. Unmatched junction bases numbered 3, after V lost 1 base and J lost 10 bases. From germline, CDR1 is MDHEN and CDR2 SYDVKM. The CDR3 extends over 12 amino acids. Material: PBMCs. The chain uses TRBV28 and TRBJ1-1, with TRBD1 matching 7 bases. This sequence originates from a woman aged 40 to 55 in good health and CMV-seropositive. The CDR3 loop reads CASSLSRQGAFF. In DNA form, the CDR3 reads TGTGCCAGCAGTTTATCTAGACAGGGAGCTTTCTTT.